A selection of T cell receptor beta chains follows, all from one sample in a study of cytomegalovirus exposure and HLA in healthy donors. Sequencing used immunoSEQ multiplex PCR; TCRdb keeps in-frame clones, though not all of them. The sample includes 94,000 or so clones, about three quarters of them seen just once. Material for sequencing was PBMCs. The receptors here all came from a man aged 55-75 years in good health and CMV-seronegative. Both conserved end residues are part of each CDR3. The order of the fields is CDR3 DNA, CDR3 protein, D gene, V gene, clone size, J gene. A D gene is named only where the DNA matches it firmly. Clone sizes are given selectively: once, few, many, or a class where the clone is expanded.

TGCAGCGTTACAACTCAGGGAGGCACCGGGGAGCTGTTTTTT CSVTTQGGTGELFF - TRBV29-1 - TRBJ2-2
TGTGCCAGCAGCAGAAGCGCGGGGCCGATGTACGAGCAGTACTTC CASSRSAGPMYEQYF - TRBV27 - TRBJ2-7
TGTGCCAGCAGCCCCAACTTCTACGAGCAGTACTTC CASSPNFYEQYF - TRBV14 - TRBJ2-7
TGCGCCAGCAGCTTGGCCGGCCAGACAGGAATAAAGAGGAACACTGAAGCTTTCTTT CASSLAGQTGIKRNTEAFF - TRBV5-1 - TRBJ1-1
TGTGCCAGCAGCCGACTAGCGGGAGGTGCCAAAAACATTCAGTACTTC CASSRLAGGAKNIQYF TRBD2 TRBV14 few TRBJ2-4
TGTGCCAGCAGCTTATGGCAGGGCGTAGAAAAACTGTTTTTT CASSLWQGVEKLFF - TRBV7-8 - TRBJ1-4
TGTGCCAGCAGGGGTGGGACTGAGATTTACTACGAGCAGTACTTC CASRGGTEIYYEQYF - TRBV5-5 few TRBJ2-7
TGTGCCAGCAGTGAAGCGCGGCGAGGCTACACCTTC CASSEARRGYTF - TRBV2 - TRBJ1-2
TGTGCCACCAGCAGAGATCGGGGTGGGTCTAATGAAAAACTGTTTTTT CATSRDRGGSNEKLFF - TRBV15 - TRBJ1-4
TGTGCTAGTGGTTTCAACTCTGGGGCCAACGTCCTGACTTTC CASGFNSGANVLTF - TRBV12-5 - TRBJ2-6
TGTGCCAGCGGAAGGACAGGGAGGACCTACAATGAGCAGTTCTTC CASGRTGRTYNEQFF TRBD1 TRBV6-1 - TRBJ2-1
TGTGCCAGCAGCTCACCACCAAGACAGAACACTGAAGCTTTCTTT CASSSPPRQNTEAFF - TRBV7-9 few TRBJ1-1
TGTGCCAGCAGTTGGGGCCGGAGCAAGACATCCTACGAGCAGTACTTC CASSWGRSKTSYEQYF - TRBV5-4 once TRBJ2-7
TGTGCCTGGAGAGCGGGACAGGGATCGGGCGAGCAGTACTTC CAWRAGQGSGEQYF TRBD1 TRBV30 - TRBJ2-7
TGTGCCAGCTCACGGACACGCACAGATACGCAGTATTTT CASSRTRTDTQYF - TRBV18 - TRBJ2-3
TGTGCCAGTAGTATGGGACAGGGTTTCACCGCCGGACCGGGTTTCTTT CASSMGQGFTAGPGFF TRBD1 TRBV19 few TRBJ1-1
TGTGCCAGCAGTTTCGGACAGGGGCCCACTGATCAGCCCCAGCATTTT CASSFGQGPTDQPQHF TRBD1 TRBV6-6 - TRBJ1-5
TGCAGCGTTGAGTCCGGGACAGAGAACTACAATGAGCAGTTCTTC CSVESGTENYNEQFF TRBD1 TRBV29-1 - TRBJ2-1
TGTGCCAGTAGTATACAGGGTTGGGGTGAAAAACTGTTTTTT CASSIQGWGEKLFF - TRBV19 - TRBJ1-4
TGCGCCAGCAGTGAAGACAGGAACTATGGCTACACCTTC CASSEDRNYGYTF - TRBV10-2 few TRBJ1-2
TGCAGTGGAGCCGTCGGGAGAGCAACACACACAGATACGCAGTATTTT CSGAVGRATHTDTQYF - TRBV29-1 few TRBJ2-3
TGCAGCGTTTGGCCGGGGGGATTGGATGGCTACACCTTC CSVWPGGLDGYTF - TRBV29-1 - TRBJ1-2
TGTGCCAGCGGGACTTTTTACGAGCAGTACTTC CASGTFYEQYF - TRBV25-1 - TRBJ2-7
TGTGCCACCAGCAGAGGGGACAGGGGGCTAGAGCAGTTCTTC CATSRGDRGLEQFF TRBD1 TRBV15 - TRBJ2-1
TGTGCCAGCAGCTTGGCGACAGGGTTCCCTGGGCAGTTCTTC CASSLATGFPGQFF TRBD1 TRBV11-3 few TRBJ2-1
TGTGCCAGCAGGATCCGGGGACAGGGGGGAAATTCACCCCTCCACTTT CASRIRGQGGNSPLHF TRBD1 TRBV27 once TRBJ1-6
TGTGCCAGCAGCCAAGAGGGCGGACTAGCCAACCCCCAAGAGACCCAGTACTTC CASSQEGGLANPQETQYF TRBD2 TRBV4-2 - TRBJ2-5
TGCGCCAGCAGCTTGCTTTATCGAGCGGATGAAAAACTGTTTTTT CASSLLYRADEKLFF - TRBV5-1 - TRBJ1-4
TGTGCCAGCAGCCCTCTAGCGGGGATGTCTTACGAGCAGTACTTC CASSPLAGMSYEQYF TRBD2 TRBV7-9 - TRBJ2-7
TGTGCCAGCAGGTGGAGGGCGACCGGGGAGCTGTTTTTT CASRWRATGELFF - TRBV6-6 once TRBJ2-2
TGCAGCGTTGGGTTAACTGTGGACAGGGGTAATGAAAAACTGTTTTTT CSVGLTVDRGNEKLFF TRBD1 TRBV29-1 - TRBJ1-4
TGTGCCAGCAGCTTGGAGGGAGTCGAGGGTGAAAAACTGTTTTTT CASSLEGVEGEKLFF - TRBV5-5 - TRBJ1-4
TGCGCCAGCAGCTATGGGGCCTCTGGAAACACCATATATTTT CASSYGASGNTIYF - TRBV5-1 - TRBJ1-3
TGTGCCAGCAGTGAGACAGGGTACGGGGACACTGAAGCTTTCTTT CASSETGYGDTEAFF TRBD1 TRBV6-1 - TRBJ1-1
TGTGCCAGCAGGAACCCGACAGGGGGACTAGCGGGAGGAGGGGCGGGCGAGCAGTACTTC CASRNPTGGLAGGGAGEQYF TRBD2 TRBV28 - TRBJ2-7
TGTGCCTGCCTCCTAGCGGGACAAGAGACCCAGTACTTC CACLLAGQETQYF TRBD2 TRBV6-1 - TRBJ2-5
TGTGCCAGTAGTTTTGTGGGGGGGGGCACTGAAGCTTTCTTT CASSFVGGGTEAFF - TRBV19 - TRBJ1-1
TGTGCCAGCAGCCTCGGGACAGCTGGAGGGCTCTACGAGCAGTACTTC CASSLGTAGGLYEQYF - TRBV7-9 - TRBJ2-7
TGTGCCAGCAGCAAAACAGGGACCGGGGAGCTGTTTTTT CASSKTGTGELFF - TRBV6-5 - TRBJ2-2
TGTGCCAGCAGCGTGCGACCCGGGGAAAATGAAAAACTGTTTTTT CASSVRPGENEKLFF - TRBV11-2 - TRBJ1-4
TGTGCCAGCGCTCGACTAGCGGGGTTTACAGATACGCAGTATTTT CASARLAGFTDTQYF TRBD2 TRBV27 few TRBJ2-3
TGTGCCAGCAGTGAGGAGCGGATGAGCTCCTACGAGCAGTACTTC CASSEERMSSYEQYF - TRBV2 - TRBJ2-7
TGTGCCATCAGTGATGCGACTAGCGGGAGTCCCGCCGAGCAGTACTTC CAISDATSGSPAEQYF TRBD2 TRBV10-3 - TRBJ2-7
TGCACCAGCAGCCAACTCCCCTCCAACAGGGACAATGAGCAGTTCTTC CTSSQLPSNRDNEQFF - TRBV1 - TRBJ2-1
TGTGCCAGCAGCCCCCCTGCGGGCGGCTACACCTTC CASSPPAGGYTF - TRBV7-9 - TRBJ1-2
TGTGCCAGCAGTGGGGGGACAGGGTTTGAAAAACTGTTTTTT CASSGGTGFEKLFF TRBD1 TRBV6-1 - TRBJ1-4
TGTGCCATCAGTGAGTCTCAGGGGAGAGGTCGCGAGCAGTACTTC CAISESQGRGREQYF - TRBV10-3 - TRBJ2-7
TGTGCCAGCAGCCCGACTAGTACGTCGGATACGCAGTATTTT CASSPTSTSDTQYF - TRBV5-4 - TRBJ2-3
TGTGCCTGGAGCGAGACAGGGGTTTCCTATGGCTACACCTTC CAWSETGVSYGYTF TRBD1 TRBV30 - TRBJ1-2
TGCGCCAGCAGCCCACAGCACAATCAGCCCCAGCATTTT CASSPQHNQPQHF - TRBV4-1 - TRBJ1-5
TGTGCCAGTAGTAGATCCACGACAGCGAATAATTCACCCCTCCACTTT CASSRSTTANNSPLHF - TRBV19 - TRBJ1-6